The clone carrying this TCR beta chain was seen many times. As yet, its antigen is unknown. This specimen belongs to a study of metastatic and nonmetastatic thyroid tumors. About the research overall: The authors compared repertoires across blood and tumor or nodule tissue from malignant and benign thyroid patients. Study-level results: In both blood and tumor samples, TCR beta diversity was reported significantly higher for malignant than benign nodules.

Every patient was untreated before thyroid surgery. From the PCR reads, TCRdb re-called clones with MiXCR. This table has about 35,000 clones, about 18% appearing once. The clonotype comes from a male donor with papillary thyroid cancer or a benign thyroid nodule (not recorded which). Some clones in this sample may be carry-over from other donors' samples. Source material: blood.

CDR3 amino acids: CASIPGGGQVTGELFF. DNA of the CDR3: TGTGCCAGCATCCCCGGGGGGGGGCAGGTCACCGGGGAGCTGTTTTTT. The rearrangement links TRBV6-1 to TRBJ2-2, with 8 bases lining up with TRBD2. With 7 bases clipped from V and 4 bases from J, the junction kept 11 bases outside the gene matches. This CDR3 region has 16 residues. Germline CDR1 MNHNS, CDR2 SASEGT.